This T cell receptor (beta chain) came from a study of CD4 T cells in relation to SARS-CoV-2 and coronaviruses. V lost 5 bases and J 2 bases, leaving 9 bases between the germline ends. CDR1 and CDR2 (germline): SGHNT, YENEEA. CDR3 length: 14 residues. Notes on the study in general: No donor gave both pre-pandemic and post-infection samples. About 65% of donors had memory CD4+ clonotypes crossrecognizing SARS-CoV-2 and common cold coronavirus spike.

Some clones are missing from TCRdb's copy, which holds only in-frame ones; the method was immunoSEQ multiplex PCR. Of around 18,000 clones in the sample, around 74% were seen once. Unexposed donor CD4+ T cells date from 2011-2018, before the COVID-19 pandemic. CD4+ T cells were isolated from the cells after about nine days of culture. Cells permitting, SARS-CoV-2 S/N and four cold-coronavirus spikes were tested on unexposed-donor CD4+ T cells. This clone has just one count. Its target is not known. The chain couples TRBV11-3 to TRBJ2-2; the D is unclear. Specimen: CD4+ T cells from PBMCs, cultured in vitro. The receptor's source is a human donor in good health. CDR3 in amino acids: CASSKGINTGELFF. The CDR3 DNA reads as TGTGCCAGCAGCAAAGGGATAAACACCGGGGAGCTGTTTTTT.